The T cell receptor beta chain described here comes from a study of T cell repertoires in cytomegalovirus infection. About the research overall: It was recently identified HLA-C-restricted and well-studied HLA-B-restricted CMV epitopes that the study used. Whole-study findings and limits: Summed public TCR beta family frequency identified CMV carriers bearing the relevant HLA. Dominant in the ex vivo response were TCR beta clonotypes restricted by HLA-C and specific for CMV.

Details on this clonotype: Its antigen is unidentified.

TCRdb passed the reads through MiXCR, listing each CDR3 protein once. The sample holds some 590,000 distinct CDR3 sequences, under 45% seen once. This sample comprised cultured PBMCs, obtained from culture after CMV antigen stimulation. This receptor was obtained from a human donor in good health (CMV status not recorded). Some clones in this sample may be carry-over from other donors' samples.

This CDR3 reads CASSRITGDGNIQYF. The CDR3 region has the DNA TGTGCCAGCAGCAGAATAACAGGGGACGGGAACATTCAGTACTTC. The chain joins TRBV7-9 to TRBJ2-4, with 7 positions matching TRBD1. V shed 5 bases, J shed 7 bases, and the junction held 11 bases outside the gene matches. CDR1 and CDR2 (germline): SEHNR, FQNEAQ (reference sequence). The CDR3 runs 15 residues.